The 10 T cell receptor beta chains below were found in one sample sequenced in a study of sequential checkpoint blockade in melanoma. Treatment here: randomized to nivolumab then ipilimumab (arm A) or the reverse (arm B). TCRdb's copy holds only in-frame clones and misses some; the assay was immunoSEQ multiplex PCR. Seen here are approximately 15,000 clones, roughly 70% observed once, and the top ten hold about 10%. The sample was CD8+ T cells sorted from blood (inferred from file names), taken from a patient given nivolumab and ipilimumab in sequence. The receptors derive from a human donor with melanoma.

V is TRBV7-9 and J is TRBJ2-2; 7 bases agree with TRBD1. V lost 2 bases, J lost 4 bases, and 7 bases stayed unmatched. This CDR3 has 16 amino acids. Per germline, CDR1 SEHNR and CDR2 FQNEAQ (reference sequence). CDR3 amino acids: CASSLRGQVTTGELFF. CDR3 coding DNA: TGTGCCAGCAGCTTACGTGGACAGGTGACCACCGGGGAGCTGTTTTTT.

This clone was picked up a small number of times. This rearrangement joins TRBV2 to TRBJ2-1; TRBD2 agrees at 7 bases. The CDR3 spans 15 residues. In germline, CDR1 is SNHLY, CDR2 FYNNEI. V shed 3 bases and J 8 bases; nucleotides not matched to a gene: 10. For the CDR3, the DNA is TGTGCCAGCAGTGATTGGGGGGAGGGGACCGATGAGCAGTTCTTC. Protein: CASSDWGEGTDEQFF. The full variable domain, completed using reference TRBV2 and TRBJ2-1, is EPEVTQTPSHQVTQMGQEVILRCVPISNHLYFYWYRQILGQKVEFLVSFYNNEISEKSEIFDDQFSVERPDGSNFTLKIRSTKLEDSAMYFCASSDWGEGTDEQFFGPGTRLTVL.

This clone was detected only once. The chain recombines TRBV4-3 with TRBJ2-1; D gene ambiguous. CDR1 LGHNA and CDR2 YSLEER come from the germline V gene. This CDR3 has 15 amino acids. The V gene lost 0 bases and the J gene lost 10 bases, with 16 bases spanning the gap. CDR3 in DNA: TGCGCCAGCAGCCAAGATCTTCTAGACTCCTCGGAGCAGTTCTTC. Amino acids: CASSQDLLDSSEQFF.

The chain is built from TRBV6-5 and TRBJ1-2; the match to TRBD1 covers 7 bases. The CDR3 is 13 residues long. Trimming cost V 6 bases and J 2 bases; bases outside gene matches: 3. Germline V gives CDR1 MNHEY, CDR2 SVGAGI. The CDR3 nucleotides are TGTGCCAGCAGCCCGGACAGGAACTATGGCTACACCTTC. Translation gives CASSPDRNYGYTF.

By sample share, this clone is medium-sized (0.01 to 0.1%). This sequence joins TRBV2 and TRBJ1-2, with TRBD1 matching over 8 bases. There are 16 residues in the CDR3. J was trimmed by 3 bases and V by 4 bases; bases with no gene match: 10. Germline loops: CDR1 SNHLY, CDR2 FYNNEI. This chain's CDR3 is CASSAWTGSVDYGYTF. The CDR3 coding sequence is TGTGCCAGCAGTGCGTGGACAGGGTCGGTTGACTATGGCTACACCTTC.

The CDR3 sequence: CASSVGLAGAYEQYF. CDR3 coding DNA: TGTGCCAGCAGTGTGGGACTAGCGGGGGCCTACGAGCAGTACTTC. This chain links TRBV27 with TRBJ2-7, with TRBD2 matching over 14 bases. This CDR3 has 15 amino acids. V shed 5 bases and J 2 bases; nucleotides not matched to a gene: 2. The germline V gene has CDR1 MNHEY and CDR2 SMNVEV (reference sequence).

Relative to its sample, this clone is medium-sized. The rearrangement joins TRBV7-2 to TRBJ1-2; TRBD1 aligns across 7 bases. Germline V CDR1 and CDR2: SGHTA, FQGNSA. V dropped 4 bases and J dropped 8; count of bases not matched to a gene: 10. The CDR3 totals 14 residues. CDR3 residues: CASSYWTGEWGYTF. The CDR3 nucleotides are TGTGCCAGCAGCTACTGGACAGGCGAATGGGGCTACACCTTC.

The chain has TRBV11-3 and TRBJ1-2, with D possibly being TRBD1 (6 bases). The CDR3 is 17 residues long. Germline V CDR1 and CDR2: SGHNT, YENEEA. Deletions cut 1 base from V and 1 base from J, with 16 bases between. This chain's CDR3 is CASSLGSSDSFNYGYTF. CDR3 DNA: TGTGCCAGCAGCTTAGGCTCCTCGGACAGTTTTAACTATGGCTACACCTTC.

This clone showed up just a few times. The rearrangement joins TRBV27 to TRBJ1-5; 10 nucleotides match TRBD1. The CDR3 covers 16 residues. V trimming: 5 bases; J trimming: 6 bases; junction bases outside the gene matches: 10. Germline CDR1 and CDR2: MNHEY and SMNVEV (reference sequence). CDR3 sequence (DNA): TGTGCCAGCAGTCCGGACCCGACAGGGGGCTTTCAGCCCCAGCATTTT. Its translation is CASSPDPTGGFQPQHF.

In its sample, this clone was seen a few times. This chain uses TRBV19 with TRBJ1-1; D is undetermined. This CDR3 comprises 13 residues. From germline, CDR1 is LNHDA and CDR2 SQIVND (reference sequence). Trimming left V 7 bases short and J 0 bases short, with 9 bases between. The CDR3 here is CASTSLLNTEAFF. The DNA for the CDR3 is TGTGCCAGTACCTCACTTCTGAACACTGAAGCTTTCTTT. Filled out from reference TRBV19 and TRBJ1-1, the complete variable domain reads DGGITQSPKYLFRKEGQNVTLSCEQNLNHDAMYWYRQDPGQGLRLIYYSQIVNDFQKGDIAEGYSVSREKKESFPLTVTSAQKNPTAFYLCASTSLLNTEAFFGQGTRLTVV.